This is a list of T cell receptor beta chains from one sample in a study of cytomegalovirus exposure and HLA in healthy donors. TCRdb keeps only in-frame clones here, not all; method: immunoSEQ multiplex PCR. The table lists 85,000 to 120,000 clones, roughly 70% of them singletons. Sequenced material: PBMCs. These TCRs come from a male donor in good health and CMV-seropositive. The CDR3 runs from the conserved cysteine through the conserved F or W. The D gene is left open where the match is weak. Clone size, where shown, is once, few, many, or a class for clones that have expanded.

CDR3 DNA,CDR3 protein,J gene,clone size,V gene,D gene
TGTGCCAGCAGCCTGCCGACGGGCAGGGGTAATTTACCTGGAAACACCATATATTTT,CASSLPTGRGNLPGNTIYF,TRBJ1-3,NA,TRBV4-2,NA
TGTGCCAGCAGTCCTTGGAAGACAGGCCCTCGCTACAATGAGCAGTTCTTC,CASSPWKTGPRYNEQFF,TRBJ2-1,NA,TRBV28,NA
TGTGCCAGCAGTCGGCTAGCGGGGGGATTCTACGAGCAGTACTTC,CASSRLAGGFYEQYF,TRBJ2-7,NA,TRBV6-6,TRBD2
TGTGCCAGCAGCTACAGGGGGCGTGCAGAAAAACTGTTTTTT,CASSYRGRAEKLFF,TRBJ1-4,NA,TRBV7-9,TRBD1
TGTGCCAGGAGTCCGGGACAGGGGGATTCCTACGAGCAGTACTTC,CARSPGQGDSYEQYF,TRBJ2-7,NA,TRBV27,TRBD1
TGTGCCAGCAGCACTCGGACAGGTTCAACGAATGAAAAACTGTTTTTT,CASSTRTGSTNEKLFF,TRBJ1-4,NA,TRBV4-2,TRBD1
TGTGCCAGCAGGCCAGGGTATAGCAATCAGCCCCAGCATTTT,CASRPGYSNQPQHF,TRBJ1-5,few,TRBV2,NA
TGTGCCAGCAGCACCCTAGCGGGAGGGGGGGGCGGGCAGTTCTTC,CASSTLAGGGGGQFF,TRBJ2-1,NA,TRBV7-3,TRBD2
TGTGCCAGCAGCCAAGATATAATAGATACGCAGTATTTT,CASSQDIIDTQYF,TRBJ2-3,NA,TRBV14,NA
TGTGCCAGCACCGCCGCGGACAGGCCAAACACTGAAGCTTTCTTT,CASTAADRPNTEAFF,TRBJ1-1,NA,TRBV7-9,TRBD1
TGCGCCAGCAGCCAAGATAGCACGTCCTCTGGAAACACCATATATTTT,CASSQDSTSSGNTIYF,TRBJ1-3,NA,TRBV4-3,NA
TGTGCCAGCAGCAGGGACAGTTATTACGAGCAGTACTTC,CASSRDSYYEQYF,TRBJ2-7,NA,TRBV5-4,TRBD1
TGTGCCAGCAGTACAACCGACAGAAGAACTGAAGCTTTCTTT,CASSTTDRRTEAFF,TRBJ1-1,NA,TRBV28,NA
TGCAGTGCGCTCAACGGTGAGCAGTTCTTC,CSALNGEQFF,TRBJ2-1,few,TRBV20-1,NA
TGTGCCAGCAGCTTAAGTAGGCCTAGCCAAGGCTACGAGCAGTACTTC,CASSLSRPSQGYEQYF,TRBJ2-7,NA,TRBV7-2,NA
TGTGCCAGCAGCTCAGCGCTGACCCCTAGGAACTTC,CASSSALTPRNF,TRBJ2-7,few,TRBV5-6,NA
TGCAGCGTTGAACGACAGGCGAGCCCTGAAGCTTTCTTT,CSVERQASPEAFF,TRBJ1-1,NA,TRBV29-1,NA
TGTGCCAGCAGTTTAGCGGGAGGGGTCTACAATGAGCAGTTCTTC,CASSLAGGVYNEQFF,TRBJ2-1,NA,TRBV28,TRBD2
TGTGCCAGCAGCCCCGGGACAGGGGGACTTAGCAATCAGCCCCAGCATTTT,CASSPGTGGLSNQPQHF,TRBJ1-5,NA,TRBV7-2,TRBD1
TGTGCCAGCAGCTTTGGCGGGGGGGAGCATAGCACAGATACGCAGTATTTT,CASSFGGGEHSTDTQYF,TRBJ2-3,once,TRBV7-2,TRBD2
TGTGCCAGTAGTACCTCGAGGCAGCGTCGCGTTAGTGGCTACACCTTC,CASSTSRQRRVSGYTF,TRBJ1-2,NA,TRBV19,NA
TGTGCCAGTAATCCAGGGGGCCCCCATCAGCCCCAGCATTTT,CASNPGGPHQPQHF,TRBJ1-5,once,TRBV19,TRBD1
TGTGCCAGCAGCTTAAGAGGGCAGTTGGAAGCTTTCTTT,CASSLRGQLEAFF,TRBJ1-1,NA,TRBV7-3,NA